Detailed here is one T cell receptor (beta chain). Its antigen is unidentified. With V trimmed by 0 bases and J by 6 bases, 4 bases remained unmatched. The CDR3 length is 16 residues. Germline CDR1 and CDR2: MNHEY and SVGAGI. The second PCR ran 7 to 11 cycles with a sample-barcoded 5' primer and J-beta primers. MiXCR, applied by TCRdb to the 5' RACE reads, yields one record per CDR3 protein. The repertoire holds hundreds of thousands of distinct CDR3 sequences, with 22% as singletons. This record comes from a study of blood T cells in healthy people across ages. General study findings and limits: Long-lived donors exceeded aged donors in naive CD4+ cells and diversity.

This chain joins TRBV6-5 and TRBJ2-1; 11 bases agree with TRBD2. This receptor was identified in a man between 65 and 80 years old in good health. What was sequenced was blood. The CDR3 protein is CASSYSRTSGRNEQFF. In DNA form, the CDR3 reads TGTGCCAGCAGTTACTCGAGGACTAGCGGGCGCAATGAGCAGTTCTTC.